This T cell receptor (beta chain) was sequenced for a study of early T cells in non-severe SARS-CoV-2 infection. The wider study: The sequenced material was bulk RNA from unsorted whole blood, and its chains were unpaired. Study-level points and caveats: VDJdb-based annotation leaned toward anti-spike CD8 responses and missed private and CD4 specificities.

As part of library construction, unique molecular identifiers were attached to individual cDNA molecules. MiXCR was run by TCRdb on the 5' RACE reads, yielding one entry per CDR3 protein. The table shows more than 95,000 distinct CDR3 sequences, with about 15% occurring only once. Comment on this clonotype: What it recognizes is unknown.

V was shortened by 2 bases and J by 4 bases, with 8 bases between the two germline ends. There are 13 residues in the CDR3. Germline CDR1 reads ENHRY; CDR2 reads SYGVKD. This sequence originates from an adult who was a healthcare worker with PCR-confirmed SARS-CoV-2 infection or an uninfected control (not recorded which). The chain employs TRBV10-3 and TRBJ1-1, with D unclear. The sequenced sample was whole blood. This chain's CDR3 is CAISEPRSTEAFF. DNA for the CDR3: TGTGCCATCAGTGAGCCCCGGAGCACTGAAGCTTTCTTT.